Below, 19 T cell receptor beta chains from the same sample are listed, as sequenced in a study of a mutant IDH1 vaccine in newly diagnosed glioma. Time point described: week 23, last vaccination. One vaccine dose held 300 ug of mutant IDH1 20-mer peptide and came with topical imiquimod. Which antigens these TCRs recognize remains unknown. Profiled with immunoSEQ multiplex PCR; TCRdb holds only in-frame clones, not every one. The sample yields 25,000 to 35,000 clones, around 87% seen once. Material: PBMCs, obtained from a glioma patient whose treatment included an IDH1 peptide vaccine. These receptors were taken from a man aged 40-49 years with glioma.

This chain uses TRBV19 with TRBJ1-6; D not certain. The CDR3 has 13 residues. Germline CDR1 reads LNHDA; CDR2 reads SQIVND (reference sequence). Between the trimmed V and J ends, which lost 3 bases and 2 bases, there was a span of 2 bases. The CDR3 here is CASSIAYNSPLHF. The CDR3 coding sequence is TGTGCCAGTAGTATCGCCTATAATTCACCCCTCCACTTT.

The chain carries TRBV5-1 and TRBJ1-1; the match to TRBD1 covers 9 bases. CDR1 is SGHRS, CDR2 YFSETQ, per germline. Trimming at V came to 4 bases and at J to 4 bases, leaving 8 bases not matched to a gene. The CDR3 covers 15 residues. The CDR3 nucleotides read TGCGCCAGCAGCATCTCTCCGGGACAGGGCACTGAAGCTTTCTTT. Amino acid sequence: CASSISPGQGTEAFF.

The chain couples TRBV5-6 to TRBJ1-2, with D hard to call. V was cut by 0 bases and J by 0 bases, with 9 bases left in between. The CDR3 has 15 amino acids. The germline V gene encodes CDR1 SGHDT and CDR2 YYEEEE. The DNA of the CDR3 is TGTGCCAGCAGCTTGGGTTGGGCAGCTAACTATGGCTACACCTTC. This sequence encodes CASSLGWAANYGYTF.

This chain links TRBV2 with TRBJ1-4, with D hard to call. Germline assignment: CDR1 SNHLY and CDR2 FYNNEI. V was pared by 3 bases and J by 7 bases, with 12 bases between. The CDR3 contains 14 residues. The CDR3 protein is CASSDSNLGEKLFF. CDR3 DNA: TGTGCCAGCAGTGACTCCAACCTGGGTGAAAAACTGTTTTTT.

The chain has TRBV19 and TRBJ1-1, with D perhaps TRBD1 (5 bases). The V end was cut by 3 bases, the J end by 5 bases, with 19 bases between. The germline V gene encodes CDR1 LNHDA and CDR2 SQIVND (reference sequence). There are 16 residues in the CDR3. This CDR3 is CASSILSGQGGTEAFF. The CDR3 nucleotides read TGTGCCAGTAGTATTCTTTCGGGGCAGGGTGGAACTGAAGCTTTCTTT.

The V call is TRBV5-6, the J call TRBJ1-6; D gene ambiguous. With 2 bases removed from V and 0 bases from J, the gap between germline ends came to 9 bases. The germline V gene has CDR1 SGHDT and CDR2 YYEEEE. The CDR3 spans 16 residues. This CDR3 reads CASSFRPSSYNSPLHF. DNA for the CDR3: TGTGCCAGCAGCTTCAGGCCCTCCTCCTATAATTCACCCCTCCACTTT.

The CDR3 bases are TGTGCCACCAGCAGAAGAGCGGGGCCGGGAGGTTCACCCCTCCACTTT. Amino acid sequence: CATSRRAGPGGSPLHF. This chain uses TRBV15 with TRBJ1-6; D is possibly TRBD1 (5 bases). The CDR3 is 16 amino acids. Germline assignment: CDR1 LNHNV and CDR2 YYDKDF (reference sequence). The V gene lost 2 bases and the J gene lost 9 bases, with 17 bases spanning the gap.

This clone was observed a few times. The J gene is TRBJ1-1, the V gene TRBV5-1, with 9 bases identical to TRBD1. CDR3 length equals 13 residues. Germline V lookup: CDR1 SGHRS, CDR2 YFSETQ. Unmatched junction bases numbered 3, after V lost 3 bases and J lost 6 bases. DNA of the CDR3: TGCGCCAGCAGCTCCCGGACAGGGGCTGAAGCTTTCTTT. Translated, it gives CASSSRTGAEAFF. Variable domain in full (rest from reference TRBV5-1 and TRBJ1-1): KAGVTQTPRYLIKTRGQQVTLSCSPISGHRSVSWYQQTPGQGLQFLFEYFSETQRNKGNFPGRFSGRQFSNSRSEMNVSTLELGDSALYLCASSSRTGAEAFFGQGTRLTVV.

Here the CDR3 reads CASGFGVEAFF. CDR3 DNA sequence: TGTGCTAGTGGTTTTGGGGTTGAAGCTTTCTTT. This chain joins TRBV12-5 and TRBJ1-1; D remains ambiguous. The CDR3 has 11 amino acids. Trimming shortened V by 3 bases and J by 7 bases, and 6 bases separated the two germline ends. CDR1 and CDR2 (germline): LGHNT, FRNRAP. The whole variable domain, filled in from reference TRBV12-5 and TRBJ1-1, reads DARVTQTPRHKVTEMGQEVTMRCQPILGHNTVFWYRQTMMQGLELLAYFRNRAPLDDSGMPKDRFSAEMPDATLATLKIQPSEPRDSAVYFCASGFGVEAFFGQGTRLTVV.

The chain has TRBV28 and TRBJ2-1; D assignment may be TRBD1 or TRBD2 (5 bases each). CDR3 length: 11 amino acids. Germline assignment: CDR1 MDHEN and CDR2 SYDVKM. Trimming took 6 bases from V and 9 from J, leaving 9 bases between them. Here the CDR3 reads CASRGDGEQFF. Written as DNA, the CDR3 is TGTGCCAGCAGGGGGGACGGTGAGCAGTTCTTC.

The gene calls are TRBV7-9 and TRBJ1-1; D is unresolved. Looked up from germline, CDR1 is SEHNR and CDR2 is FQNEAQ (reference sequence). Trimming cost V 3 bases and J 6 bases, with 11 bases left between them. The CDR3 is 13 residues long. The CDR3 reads CASSFGGISEAFF. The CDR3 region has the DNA TGTGCCAGCAGCTTTGGAGGGATCTCTGAAGCTTTCTTT.

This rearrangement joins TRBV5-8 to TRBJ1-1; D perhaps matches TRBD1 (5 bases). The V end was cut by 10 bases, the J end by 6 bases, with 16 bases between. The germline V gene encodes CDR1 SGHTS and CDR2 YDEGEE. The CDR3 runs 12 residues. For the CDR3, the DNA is TGTGCCCGGGACCGAGATTTCGCTGAAGCTTTCTTT. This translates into CARDRDFAEAFF.

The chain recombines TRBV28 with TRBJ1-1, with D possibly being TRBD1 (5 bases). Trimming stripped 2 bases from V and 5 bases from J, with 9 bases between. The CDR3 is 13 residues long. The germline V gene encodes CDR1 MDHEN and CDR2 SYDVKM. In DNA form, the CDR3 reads TGTGCCAGCAGTTTAGAGGGGAGGACTGAAGCTTTCTTT. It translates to CASSLEGRTEAFF. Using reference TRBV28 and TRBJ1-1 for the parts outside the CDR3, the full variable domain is DVKVTQSSRYLVKRTGEKVFLECVQDMDHENMFWYRQDPGLGLRLIYFSYDVKMKEKGDIPEGYSVSREKKERFSLILESASTNQTSMYLCASSLEGRTEAFFGQGTRLTVV.

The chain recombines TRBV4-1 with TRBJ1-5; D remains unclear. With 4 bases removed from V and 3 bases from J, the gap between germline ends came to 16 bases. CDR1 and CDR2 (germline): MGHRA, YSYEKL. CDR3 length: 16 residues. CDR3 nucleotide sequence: TGCGCCAGCAGCCCCCCCCTGGCCCCTTTCAATCAGCCCCAGCATTTT. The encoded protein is CASSPPLAPFNQPQHF.

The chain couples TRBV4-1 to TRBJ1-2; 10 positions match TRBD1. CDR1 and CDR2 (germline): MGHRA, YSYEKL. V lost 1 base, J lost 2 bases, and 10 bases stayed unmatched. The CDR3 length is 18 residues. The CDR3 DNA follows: TGCGCCAGCAGCCAAGGACTCTCCGGGACAGGGGCGAACTATGGCTACACCTTC. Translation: CASSQGLSGTGANYGYTF.

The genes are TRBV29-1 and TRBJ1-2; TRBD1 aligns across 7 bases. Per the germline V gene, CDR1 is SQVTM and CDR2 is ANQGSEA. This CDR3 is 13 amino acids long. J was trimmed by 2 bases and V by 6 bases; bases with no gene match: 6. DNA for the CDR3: TGCAGCGTAGGAGACAGGGCCAACTATGGCTACACCTTC. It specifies CSVGDRANYGYTF. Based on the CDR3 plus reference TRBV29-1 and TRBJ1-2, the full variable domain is SAVISQKPSRDICQRGTSLTIQCQVDSQVTMMFWYRQQPGQSLTLIATANQGSEATYESGFVIDKFPISRPNLTFSTLTVSNMSPEDSSIYLCSVGDRANYGYTFGSGTRLTVV.

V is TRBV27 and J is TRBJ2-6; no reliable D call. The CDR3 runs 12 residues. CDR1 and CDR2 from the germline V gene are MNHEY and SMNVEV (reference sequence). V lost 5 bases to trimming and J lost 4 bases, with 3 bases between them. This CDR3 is CASSAGANVLTF. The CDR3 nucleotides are TGTGCCAGCAGTGCAGGGGCCAACGTCCTGACTTTC.

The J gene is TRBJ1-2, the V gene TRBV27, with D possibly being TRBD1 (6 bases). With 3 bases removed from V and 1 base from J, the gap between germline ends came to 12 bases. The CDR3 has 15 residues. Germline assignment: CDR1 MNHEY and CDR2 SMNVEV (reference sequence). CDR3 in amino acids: CASSFGGLHNYGYTF. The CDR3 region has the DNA TGTGCCAGCAGTTTCGGGGGCCTCCATAACTATGGCTACACCTTC.

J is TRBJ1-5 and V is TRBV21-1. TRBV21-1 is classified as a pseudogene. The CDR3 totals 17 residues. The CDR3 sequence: CASSKAGGLYSNQPQHF. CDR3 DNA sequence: TGTGCCAGCAGCAAAGCAGGAGGCCTCTATAGCAATCAGCCCCAGCATTTT.